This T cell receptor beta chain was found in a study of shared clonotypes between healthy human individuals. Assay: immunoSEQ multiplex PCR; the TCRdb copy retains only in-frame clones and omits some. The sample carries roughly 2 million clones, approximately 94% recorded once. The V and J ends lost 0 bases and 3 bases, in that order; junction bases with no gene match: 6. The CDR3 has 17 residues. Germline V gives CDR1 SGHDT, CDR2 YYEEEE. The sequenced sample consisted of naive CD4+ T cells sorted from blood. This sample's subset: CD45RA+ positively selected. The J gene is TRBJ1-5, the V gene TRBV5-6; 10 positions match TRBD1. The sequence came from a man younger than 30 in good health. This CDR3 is CASSLGDRGVPNQPQHF. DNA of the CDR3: TGTGCCAGCAGCTTGGGGGACAGGGGAGTACCCAATCAGCCCCAGCATTTT.